This record concerns one T cell receptor beta chain sequence. Germline CDR1 is SEHNR and CDR2 is FQNEAQ (reference sequence). This CDR3 spans 18 amino acids. Between the trimmed V and J ends, which lost 0 bases and 4 bases, there was a span of 21 bases. These data originate in a study of blood T cell repertoires in COVID-19. Whole-study context: COVID-19 samples from acute and convalescent phases originated in the United States, Italy and Spain.

Using immunoSEQ multiplex PCR, the repertoire was profiled, and TCRdb retains in-frame clones only, with some absent. The table includes roughly 130,000 clones, around 87% detected once. The rearrangement links TRBV7-9 to TRBJ1-1, with D maybe TRBD1 (6 bases). Sequenced sample: peripheral blood. The TCR was taken from a woman in her sixties with acute or convalescent COVID-19. The CDR3 DNA reads as TGTGCCAGCAGCTTAGCGAGGGTTAGACAGGCCCGAACCACTGAAGCTTTCTTT. Its protein is CASSLARVRQARTTEAFF. The complete variable domain, with remaining parts taken from reference TRBV7-9 and TRBJ1-1, reads DTGVSQNPRHKITKRGQNVTFRCDPISEHNRLYWYRQTLGQGPEFLTYFQNEAQLEKSRLLSDRFSAERPKGSFSTLEIQRTEQGDSAMYLCASSLARVRQARTTEAFFGQGTRLTVV.